These 3 T cell receptor beta chains were all obtained from the same sample, sequenced in a study of CD8+ T cells in alopecia areata. As the sequencing template, cDNA was produced by extracting RNA and reverse transcribing it. Data came from immunoSEQ multiplex PCR; TCRdb stores just in-frame clones and leaves some out. The repertoire includes some 190,000 clones, around 49% of them detected once, and around 10% sits in the top ten. Treatment described: oral pan-JAK inhibitor, 5-10 mg twice daily. The starting material was CD8+ T cells sorted from blood, obtained at week 52, from a patient treated with tofacitinib. These receptors all come from a human donor with alopecia areata.

The chain has TRBV29-1 and TRBJ2-5; TRBD2 matches 12 bases. Per germline, CDR1 SQVTM and CDR2 ANQGSEA. After removal of 7 bases from V and 5 bases from J, the junction contained 5 bases not matched to a gene. This CDR3 has 13 amino acids. The CDR3: CSARTSGAETQYF. In DNA, the CDR3 is TGCAGCGCCCGGACTAGCGGGGCTGAGACCCAGTACTTC.

The V call is TRBV6-6, the J call TRBJ2-1; a possible D gene is TRBD2 (7 bases). Per the germline V gene, CDR1 is MNHNY and CDR2 is SVGAGI (reference sequence). The CDR3 spans 16 residues. The V gene lost 5 bases and the J gene lost 4 bases, with 18 bases spanning the gap. CDR3 bases: TGTGCCAGCAGTACCCTAGGGGAGGGGGGGTACAATGAGCAGTTCTTC. Translated, it gives CASSTLGEGGYNEQFF.

This chain uses TRBV9 with TRBJ2-7; 7 nucleotides line up with TRBD2. The CDR3 is made up of 12 amino acids. Germline CDR1 reads SGDLS; CDR2 reads YYNGEE. The J segment lost 4 bases and the V segment lost 4 bases, leaving 2 bases of the junction unmatched. The CDR3 protein is CASSPGGYEQYF. The CDR3 bases are TGTGCCAGCAGCCCGGGGGGTTACGAGCAGTACTTC.